A selection of T cell receptor beta chains follows, all from one sample in a study of shared clonotypes between healthy human individuals. Data came from immunoSEQ multiplex PCR; TCRdb stores just in-frame clones and leaves some out. The sample holds roughly 2.6 million clones; 85% to 95% are singletons and the top ten take over 0.12%. Sequencing was done on a sample of naive CD4+ T cells sorted from blood. Receptors originate from a man aged 18 to 35 in good health. The CDR3 runs from the conserved cysteine through the conserved F or W. D genes are given only for firm matches. Expanded clones get a size class; other rows say once, few or many, or leave the size out.

abundance	v_gene	j_gene	d_gene	CDR3aa	CDR3nt
-	TRBV30	TRBJ2-7	-	CAWSGFPWSSYEQYF	TGTGCCTGGAGTGGGTTCCCTTGGAGCTCCTACGAGCAGTACTTC
-	TRBV5-1	TRBJ2-1	-	CASSPRTGNNEQFF	TGCGCCAGCAGCCCCAGAACAGGGAACAATGAGCAGTTCTTC
-	TRBV19	TRBJ2-4	TRBD1	CASSIAGGEGNIQYF	TGTGCCAGTAGTATTGCAGGGGGCGAGGGAAACATTCAGTACTTC
-	TRBV29-1	TRBJ2-7	-	CSVRQGGYEQYF	TGCAGCGTTAGACAGGGAGGCTACGAGCAGTACTTC
-	TRBV30	TRBJ2-5	-	CAWSVRGPETQYF	TGTGCCTGGAGTGTACGAGGGCCCGAGACCCAGTACTTC
-	TRBV5-6	TRBJ2-1	-	CASSLIIKRDNEQFF	TGTGCCAGCAGCTTGATAATAAAACGGGACAATGAGCAGTTCTTC
once	TRBV10-3	TRBJ2-7	TRBD1	CAISESGTGAYEQYF	TGTGCCATCAGTGAGTCGGGGACAGGGGCGTACGAGCAGTACTTC
-	TRBV2	TRBJ1-5	TRBD1	CASRDRTGNNQPQHF	TGTGCCAGCAGGGATAGGACAGGTAATAATCAGCCCCAGCATTTT
few	TRBV7-9	TRBJ1-1	-	CASSLEEGRPNTEAFF	TGTGCCAGCAGCTTAGAAGAGGGCAGACCGAACACTGAAGCTTTCTTT
-	TRBV10-3	TRBJ2-7	-	CAISEKVTYEQYF	TGTGCCATCAGTGAGAAGGTCACCTACGAGCAGTACTTC
-	TRBV5-1	TRBJ1-2	-	CASSRGEESYGYTF	TGCGCCAGCAGTAGGGGGGAGGAGTCCTATGGCTACACCTTC
few	TRBV6-6	TRBJ1-6	-	CASRRGTDGSPLHF	TGTGCCAGCAGGCGCGGGACTGACGGTTCACCCCTCCACTTT
few	TRBV2	TRBJ1-2	-	CASSEKGTVYGYTF	TGTGCCAGCAGTGAGAAGGGAACAGTTTATGGCTACACCTTC
-	TRBV4-1	TRBJ2-3	TRBD2	CASSGEGASGGTDTQYF	TGCGCCAGCAGCGGAGAAGGGGCTAGCGGGGGCACAGATACGCAGTATTTT
-	TRBV7-3	TRBJ2-6	-	CASSERFSGANVLTF	TGTGCCAGCAGCGAAAGATTCTCTGGGGCCAACGTCCTGACTTTC
-	TRBV7-2	TRBJ2-1	TRBD2	CASSLAGSSYNEQFF	TGTGCCAGCAGCCTAGCGGGGAGCTCCTACAATGAGCAGTTCTTC
-	TRBV5-1	TRBJ2-6	-	CASSLYDITTSSGANVLTF	TGCGCCAGCAGCCTTTACGACATAACCACGAGCTCTGGGGCCAACGTCCTGACTTTC
-	TRBV7-2	TRBJ2-7	TRBD1	CASSRQGGSYEQYF	TGTGCCAGCAGCCGACAGGGGGGATCCTACGAGCAGTACTTC
once	TRBV1	TRBJ2-7	-	CTSSLYQRRGAIYEQYF	TGCACCAGCAGCCTGTACCAGCGCCGCGGGGCCATCTACGAGCAGTACTTC
-	TRBV11-2	TRBJ1-4	-	CASSFSSGAEKLFF	TGTGCCAGCAGCTTTTCCTCGGGGGCTGAAAAACTGTTTTTT
-	TRBV29-1	TRBJ2-7	-	CSVEGSLQGNSYEQYF	TGCAGCGTTGAAGGGAGTCTGCAGGGAAACTCCTACGAGCAGTACTTC
-	TRBV5-4	TRBJ2-1	TRBD1	CASSYGQGYNEQFF	TGTGCCAGCAGCTACGGACAGGGGTACAATGAGCAGTTCTTC
-	TRBV11-2	TRBJ2-1	-	CASSLVSYEQFF	TGTGCCAGCAGCTTAGTTTCATATGAGCAGTTCTTC
-	TRBV5-6	TRBJ2-7	-	CASSRAGGKDEQYF	TGTGCCAGCAGCAGAGCAGGGGGGAAGGACGAGCAGTACTTC
-	TRBV30	TRBJ1-3	-	CAWSPGIAIYF	TGTGCCTGGAGTCCAGGGATCGCCATATATTTT
-	TRBV4-1	TRBJ1-6	-	CASSQGTGHSPLHF	TGCGCCAGCAGCCAAGGAACAGGCCATTCACCCCTCCACTTT
-	TRBV6-5	TRBJ2-3	-	CASSPYGSDTQYF	TGTGCCAGCAGCCCCTACGGGTCGGATACGCAGTATTTT
-	TRBV5-4	TRBJ2-3	-	CASSPGPQSTDTQYF	TGTGCCAGCAGCCCGGGACCCCAGAGCACAGATACGCAGTATTTT
-	TRBV2	TRBJ2-5	-	CASRRTPLGETQYF	TGTGCCAGCAGGAGGACCCCCCTTGGGGAGACCCAGTACTTC
-	TRBV23-1	TRBJ2-5	-	CASSQSVSYRETQYF	TGCGCCAGCAGTCAATCAGTGTCGTATAGGGAGACCCAGTACTTC
few	TRBV7-9	TRBJ1-1	-	CASSFGAEAFF	TGTGCCAGCAGCTTTGGAGCTGAAGCTTTCTTT
-	TRBV5-6	TRBJ2-3	TRBD2	CASSLTSGVTDTQYF	TGTGCCAGCAGCCTGACTAGCGGGGTCACAGATACGCAGTATTTT
-	TRBV11-3	TRBJ2-3	TRBD1	CASSGDRERIPQYF	TGTGCCAGCAGCGGCGACAGGGAGCGTATTCCGCAGTATTTT
-	TRBV28	TRBJ2-5	TRBD2	CASSLSASGGQETQYF	TGTGCCAGCAGTTTATCGGCTAGCGGCGGCCAAGAGACCCAGTACTTC
-	TRBV5-6	TRBJ1-4	-	CASSFRATNEKLFF	TGTGCCAGCAGCTTCAGGGCAACTAATGAAAAACTGTTTTTT
-	TRBV5-8	TRBJ1-1	-	CASSLGWEDFTEAFF	TGTGCCAGCAGCTTGGGGTGGGAAGATTTCACTGAAGCTTTCTTT
-	TRBV29-1	TRBJ2-5	-	CSVRKLGGETQYF	TGCAGCGTTCGAAAATTGGGGGGAGAGACCCAGTACTTC
-	TRBV2	TRBJ2-2	TRBD2	CASTPSGNTGELFF	TGTGCCAGCACTCCTAGCGGAAACACCGGGGAGCTGTTTTTT
-	TRBV6-5	TRBJ2-7	TRBD1	CASSYMGQGAYEQYF	TGTGCCAGCAGTTACATGGGACAGGGCGCCTACGAGCAGTACTTC
-	TRBV25-1	TRBJ2-7	-	CASSQQPSYEQYF	TGTGCCAGCAGTCAACAGCCATCCTACGAGCAGTACTTC
-	TRBV7-7	TRBJ2-2	-	CASSLEPLTGELFF	TGTGCTAGCAGCTTAGAGCCGTTAACCGGGGAGCTGTTTTTT
-	TRBV6-1	TRBJ1-1	TRBD1	CASSARTGGWTEAFF	TGTGCCAGCAGTGCGAGGACAGGGGGCTGGACTGAAGCTTTCTTT
-	TRBV5-1	TRBJ2-5	TRBD2	CASSPGTSPGRTQYF	TGCGCCAGCAGCCCCGGGACTAGCCCAGGTCGGACCCAGTACTTC
-	TRBV10-2	TRBJ1-4	TRBD1	CASSEFGQGAEKLFF	TGCGCCAGCAGTGAGTTCGGACAGGGTGCTGAAAAACTGTTTTTT
-	TRBV19	TRBJ2-3	TRBD2	CASSPRLAGGLDTQYF	TGTGCCAGTAGTCCCCGACTAGCGGGGGGCTTGGATACGCAGTATTTT